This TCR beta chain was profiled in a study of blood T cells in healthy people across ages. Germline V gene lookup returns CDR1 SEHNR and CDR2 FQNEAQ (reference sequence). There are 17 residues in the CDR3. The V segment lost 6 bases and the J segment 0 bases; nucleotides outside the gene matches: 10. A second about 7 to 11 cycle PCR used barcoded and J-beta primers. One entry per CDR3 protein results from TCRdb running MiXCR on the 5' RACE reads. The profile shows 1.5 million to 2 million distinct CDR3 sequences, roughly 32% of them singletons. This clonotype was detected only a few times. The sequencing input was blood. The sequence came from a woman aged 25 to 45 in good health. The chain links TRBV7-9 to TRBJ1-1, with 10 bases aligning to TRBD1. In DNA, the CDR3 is TGTGCCAGCAGTAAACGGGACAGGGGCATTCTGAACACTGAAGCTTTCTTT. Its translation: CASSKRDRGILNTEAFF.